This T cell receptor (beta chain) was captured by sequencing in a study of blood T cell repertoires in COVID-19 (dated by TCRdb to about 2020). Notes on the research overall: The collaborator samples originated in the United States, Italy and Spain and spanned the acute and convalescent phases of COVID-19. The repertoires were released in a freely available public database meant as a resource for research on the immune response to SARS-CoV-2. Sample metadata almost always included a de-identified subject ID, COVID-19 status, age in years and sex. Where available, HLA class I and class II types were taken from metadata supplied by the sample provider and were not determined by assay-based typing. Samples were obtained from the ongoing ImmuneRACE study (first 160 participants) and from 1,254 subjects provided by 6 global collaborators. The material from the prospective study consisted of cDNA or gDNA derived from T cells, B-cell-depleted T cells, or PBMCs. The dataset comprised deeply sampled blood TCRbeta repertoires from subjects exposed to, actively infected with, or recovered from COVID-19. General conclusions and limits of the study: How much clinical and demographic metadata was included differed by source and by participant, and the metadata was provided uncurated.

Turning to this clone: No cognate antigen has been identified for it. The record has no base qualities; no much larger clone is one base away.

Whole blood was collected in K2EDTA tubes by collaborating institutions according to the institutions' own protocols. For TCRbeta analysis, collaborator samples were shipped as frozen whole blood, as isolated PBMCs, or as DNA extracted from either sample type. TCRbeta CDR3 regions were amplified from genomic DNA by means of the immunoSEQ Assay, a bias-controlled multiplex PCR. Per the source publication's procedure: Within the assay, amplification of reference gene primers was used to estimate how many nucleated cells each sample contained. To quantify the absolute abundance of each unique TCRbeta CDR3 rearrangement, sequence reads were collapsed and filtered. For each sample, productive Simpson clonality was calculated as the square root of Simpson's diversity index over productive rearrangements. TCRdb obtained this table from immuneACCESS and retained in-frame rearrangements with V and J assigned. These tables miss some clones; where compared with another copy, unresolved V genes account for less than half of the shortfall, and the remainder is unexplained. That table gives V, J and clone size, and the DNA gave D and trimming. The sample table records roughly 220,000 clones; around 84% of these occur just once. The top ten clones comprise roughly 3% of the sample.

The germline V gene encodes CDR1 SEHNR and CDR2 FQNEAQ (reference sequence). Including the terminal cysteine and phenylalanine, the CDR3 comprises 16 residues. The CDR3 DNA has 48 bases and is translated from base 1. From V the trimming removes 5 bases and from J it removes 2 bases, while the gene matches leave 10 bases of the junction unaccounted for. The source is a man between 60 and 70 years old with acute or convalescent COVID-19. The chain links TRBV7-9 with TRBJ2-7; a stretch of 9 junction bases matches TRBD1. Sequencing was carried out using peripheral blood. The nucleotide sequence reads TGTGCCAGCAGCCAGACTGCCGGGACAGGGACCTACGAGCAGTACTTC. Its coded protein is CASSQTAGTGTYEQYF. With the rest looked up from the reference TRBV7-9 and TRBJ2-7 genes rather than sequenced, the full variable domain is DTGVSQNPRHKITKRGQNVTFRCDPISEHNRLYWYRQTLGQGPEFLTYFQNEAQLEKSRLLSDRFSAERPKGSFSTLEIQRTEQGDSAMYLCASSQTAGTGTYEQYFGPGTRLTVT.